This TCR beta chain emerged from a study of cytomegalovirus exposure and HLA in healthy donors. As for the study in general: An earlier analysis found 110 million or so unique TCR beta sequences from about 190 million T cells.

On this clone itself: Its antigen is undetermined. Germline and junction disagree at one end, which may indicate a read error.

13 Jbeta primers and 60 Vbeta primers were used for the PCR. Generated by immunoSEQ multiplex PCR, the TCRdb table keeps only in-frame clones and is missing some. The repertoire holds 150,000 to 200,000 clones, around 83% seen once, with over 4% in the top ten. General observations from the study: A later examination showed that TCR association rates differed by HLA locus, with DRB1 most and HLA-C fewest.

Germline CDR1 and CDR2: SEHNR and FQNEAQ (reference sequence). CDR3 length: 15 amino acids. Sequenced: PBMCs. This TCR was sampled from a man aged 50 or older in good health and CMV-seropositive. This chain uses TRBV7-9 with TRBJ2-7; TRBD1 agrees at 10 bases. The CDR3: CSSSPRDRGAVEQYF. CDR3 coding DNA: TGTTCCAGCAGCCCGAGGGACAGGGGAGCCGTCGAGCAGTACTTC.